The 8 T cell receptor beta chains reported below all come from one sample, sequenced in a study of CD8+CD57+ T cells in acquired aplastic anemia. TCR beta VDJ and CDR3 profiles were obtained from a genomic DNA template. TCRdb reprocessed the reads with MiXCR, giving one entry per CDR3 protein. The sample holds a few hundred thousand distinct CDR3 sequences, about 59% seen once. Input material: sorted CD4+, CD8+, or CD8+CD57+ T cells (not recorded which) from PBMCs. Receptor source: a human donor in good health.

This clonotype occurred a few times. The chain combines TRBV19 with TRBJ1-1; D is possibly TRBD1 (5 bases). The CDR3 covers 13 residues. Germline V gene sequence: CDR1 LNHDA, CDR2 SQIVND (reference sequence). Trimming stripped 6 bases from V and 9 bases from J, with 17 bases between. The CDR3 coding sequence is TGTGCCAGTAGATCGGGCGGGGGAAAGAAAGCTTTCTTT. Residues: CASRSGGGKKAFF.

This chain connects TRBV29-1 to TRBJ1-2; 7 nucleotides line up with TRBD1. This CDR3 region has 13 residues. Germline V gives CDR1 SQVTM, CDR2 ANQGSEA. Losses at the gene ends were 5 bases for V and 6 bases for J; bases not matched to a gene: 9. CDR3 DNA sequence: TGCAGCGTTCCCGGGACAGATCCTCATGGCTACACCTTC. It encodes CSVPGTDPHGYTF.

This clonotype was seen once. The J gene is TRBJ2-3, the V gene TRBV20-1; D unresolved. Germline-derived CDR1 and CDR2 are DFQATT and SNEGSKA (reference sequence). V gave up 6 bases and J gave up 2 bases, with 3 bases separating them. The CDR3 is 10 residues long. The CDR3 region has the DNA TGCAGTGCCACCACAGATACGCAGTATTTT. Encoded protein: CSATTDTQYF.

This clonotype was found many times. J is TRBJ2-5 and V is TRBV20-1; D could derive from TRBD1 or TRBD2 (5 bases each). Per the germline V gene, CDR1 is DFQATT and CDR2 is SNEGSKA (reference sequence). The CDR3 is 16 residues long. V was shortened by 0 bases and J by 3 bases, with 17 bases between the two germline ends. Here the CDR3 reads CSARDIRGPEEETQYF. For the CDR3, the DNA is TGCAGTGCTAGAGATATTCGGGGACCCGAGGAAGAGACCCAGTACTTC.

A note on this clonotype: A junction boundary mismatches the germline segment, possibly from a read error. V is TRBV19 and J is TRBJ2-7, with TRBD1 matching 12 bases. Germline CDR1 LNHDA, CDR2 SQIVND (reference sequence). This CDR3 has 14 amino acids. Here the CDR3 DNA reads TGTGCCAGTAGTCCGGGACAGGGGGCCTACGGGCAGTACTTC. Translation: CASSPGQGAYGQYF.

The chain has TRBV15 and TRBJ2-6; 9 bases match TRBD1. CDR1 is LNHNV, CDR2 YYDKDF, per germline (reference sequence). J lost 2 bases, V lost 6 bases, and 2 bases had no gene match. This CDR3 comprises 15 residues. The CDR3 loop reads CATSTGGAGANVLTF. The CDR3 nucleotides read TGTGCCACCAGTACAGGGGGCGCTGGGGCCAACGTCCTGACTTTC.

V is TRBV19 and J is TRBJ1-2; weak D call: TRBD1 (6 bases). CDR1 and CDR2 (germline): LNHDA, SQIVND (reference sequence). There are 14 residues in the CDR3. The V and J ends lost 10 bases and 4 bases respectively, with 19 bases between them. The CDR3 DNA is TGTGCCACCACACAGGGAGGGGGGCTCTATGGCTACACCTTC. Protein sequence: CATTQGGGLYGYTF.

This clonotype has a handful of counts. This may be a read error, as it is one base from a much larger clone. V gene TRBV5-6 combines with J gene TRBJ1-3, with a weak D call TRBD1 (5 bases). This CDR3 region has 13 residues. Germline lookup yields CDR1 SGHDT and CDR2 YYEEEE. The CDR3 loop reads CASSSRDGNTIHF. Here the CDR3 DNA reads TGTGCCAGCAGCTCCAGGGATGGAAACACCATACATTTT.